The 9 T cell receptor beta chains below come from one sample, sequenced in a study of cytomegalovirus exposure and HLA in healthy donors. Primers included in the PCR were 60 Vbeta and 13 Jbeta primers. The table came from immunoSEQ multiplex PCR; TCRdb's copy has only in-frame clones and leaves some out. The table shows about 65,000 clones, with approximately 60% occurring only once. Material: PBMCs. Every receptor here comes from a man aged 30-40 years in good health and CMV-seronegative.

V and J are TRBV27 and TRBJ2-7, with TRBD1 matching over 10 bases. This CDR3 comprises 13 residues. Germline V gene data show CDR1 as MNHEY and CDR2 as SMNVEV (reference sequence). J was trimmed by 13 bases and V by 2 bases; bases with no gene match: 8. The CDR3 region is CASSLRGRDRGYF. CDR3 coding DNA: TGTGCCAGCAGTTTAAGGGGGAGGGACAGGGGATACTTC.

The chain carries TRBV10-1 and TRBJ2-7; D remains unclear. There are 14 residues in the CDR3. V dropped 2 bases and J dropped 1 base, with 9 bases sitting between them. Looked up from germline, CDR1 is WNHNN and CDR2 is SYGVQD (reference sequence). CDR3 in DNA: TGCGCCAGCAGTGAGGGCAGGCGATCCTACGAGCAGTACTTC. Translated, it gives CASSEGRRSYEQYF.

This clone was observed a few times. The CDR3 DNA reads TGTGCCAGCAGTGAAGCGCGGGTCTCATCTGGCAATCAGCCCCAGCATTTT. This sequence encodes CASSEARVSSGNQPQHF. The gene calls are TRBV6-1 and TRBJ1-5; D not resolved. V was shortened by 0 bases and J by 2 bases, with 14 bases between the two germline ends. The CDR3 contains 17 residues. In germline, CDR1 is MNHNS, CDR2 SASEGT.

This sequence joins TRBV2 and TRBJ2-3, with D maybe TRBD1 (6 bases). Trimming removed 6 bases at V and 0 bases at J, with 13 bases between. Germline assignment: CDR1 SNHLY and CDR2 FYNNEI. The CDR3 has 15 residues. CDR3 region: CASREDRPSTDTQYF. As DNA, the CDR3 is TGTGCCAGCAGGGAGGACAGACCTAGCACAGATACGCAGTATTTT.

V and J are TRBV7-8 and TRBJ2-1, with 10 bases aligning to TRBD2. Germline V lookup: CDR1 SGHVS, CDR2 FQNEAQ. Trimming removed 2 bases from V and 9 bases from J; junction bases left unmatched: 4. The length of the CDR3 is 14 residues. In DNA form, the CDR3 reads TGTGCCAGCAGCTTACTAGCGGGGGACGCTGAGCAGTTCTTC. As protein: CASSLLAGDAEQFF.

The rearrangement joins TRBV6-5 to TRBJ2-7; the D gene is possibly TRBD2 (6 bases). Germline assignment: CDR1 MNHEY and CDR2 SVGAGI. This CDR3 is 13 amino acids long. V lost 6 bases, J lost 2 bases, and 11 bases lay in between. This CDR3 reads CASRRDGTYEQYF. CDR3 coding DNA: TGTGCCAGCAGGCGGGACGGGACCTACGAGCAGTACTTC.

The V call is TRBV7-8, the J call TRBJ2-1; 8 bases line up with TRBD2. J was trimmed by 9 bases and V by 1 base; bases with no gene match: 14. The germline gives CDR1 SGHVS, CDR2 FQNEAQ. The CDR3 length is 17 residues. The CDR3 nucleotides read TGTGCCAGCAGCTTAGTAGGTAGCGGGGTACTATGGGGTGAGCAGTTCTTC. Its translation is CASSLVGSGVLWGEQFF. Supplemented by reference TRBV7-8 and TRBJ2-1, the full variable domain reads GAGVSQSPRYKVAKRGQDVALRCDPISGHVSLFWYQQALGQGPEFLTYFQNEAQLDKSGLPSDRFFAERPEGSVSTLKIQRTQQEDSAVYLCASSLVGSGVLWGEQFFGPGTRLTVL.

The CDR3 region is CASTQERSNTEAFF. CDR3 nucleotides: TGTGCCAGCACCCAGGAACGTTCGAACACTGAAGCTTTCTTT. This chain uses TRBV6-6 with TRBJ1-1; D is undetermined. V dropped 7 bases and J dropped 1 base, with 13 bases sitting between them. Germline V CDR1 and CDR2: MNHNY, SVGAGI (reference sequence). This CDR3 is built from 14 residues.

This chain uses TRBV30 with TRBJ2-3; 7 bases are shared with TRBD1. The germline V gene has CDR1 GTSNPN and CDR2 SVGIG (reference sequence). V shed 5 bases, J shed 2 bases, and the junction held 4 bases outside the gene matches. CDR3 length: 13 amino acids. CDR3 DNA sequence: TGTGCCTGGGAGACAGGGACCACAGATACGCAGTATTTT. Translation gives CAWETGTTDTQYF.